This T cell receptor beta chain was recorded in a study of CD8 T cells in ankylosing spondylitis. This clonotype was counted between two and nine times. As yet, its antigen is unknown. Via MiXCR, TCRdb re-called the 5' RACE reads, giving one row per CDR3 protein. This table holds around 540,000 distinct CDR3 sequences, about 13% found once. Findings of the study overall: Blood of patients with ankylosing spondylitis appeared to be characterized by a TCR beta motif of several highly homologous variants. Clones that were linked to disease were CD8+ and were relatively rare in peripheral blood. Some motif variants were previously reported in reactive arthritis synovial fluid and blood. It was reported that disease-linked clones were significantly enriched in matched ankylosing spondylitis synovial fluid.

Germline V gives CDR1 MNHEY, CDR2 SVGEGT. CDR3 length: 13 residues. Deletions cut 0 bases from V and 6 bases from J, with 5 bases between. The rearrangement uses TRBV6-2 or TRBV6-3 and TRBJ2-2; no definite D call. The material sequenced was blood, either unsorted or a sorted T cell fraction (not recorded which). The sequence was collected from a male donor with ankylosing spondylitis. CDR3 sequence (DNA): TGTGCCAGCAGTTACTCGTTCCCCGGGGAGCTGTTTTTT. As protein: CASSYSFPGELFF.